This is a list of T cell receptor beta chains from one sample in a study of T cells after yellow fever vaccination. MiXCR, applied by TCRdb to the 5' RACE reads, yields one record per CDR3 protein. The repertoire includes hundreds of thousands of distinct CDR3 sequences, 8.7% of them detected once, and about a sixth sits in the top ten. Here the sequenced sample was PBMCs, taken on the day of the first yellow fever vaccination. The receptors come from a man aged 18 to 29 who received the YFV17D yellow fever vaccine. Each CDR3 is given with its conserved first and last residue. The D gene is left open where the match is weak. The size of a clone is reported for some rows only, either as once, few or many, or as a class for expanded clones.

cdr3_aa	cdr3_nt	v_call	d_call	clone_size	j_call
CASSFLHHNSPLHF	TGTGCCAGCAGTTTTTTACACCATAATTCACCCCTCCACTTT	TRBV12-3/TRBV12-4	NA	NA	TRBJ1-6
CASSLALAGGPSGDTQYF	TGTGCCAGCAGCTTGGCCCTAGCGGGGGGGCCATCAGGTGATACGCAGTATTTT	TRBV5-5	TRBD2	NA	TRBJ2-3
CASSYSPGQGSNQPQHF	TGTGCCAGCAGTTACTCTCCGGGACAGGGATCAAATCAGCCCCAGCATTTT	TRBV6-2/TRBV6-3	TRBD1	NA	TRBJ1-5
CASSLGWGTADTQYF	TGTGCCAGCAGCTTAGGTTGGGGGACGGCAGATACGCAGTATTTT	TRBV7-8	NA	NA	TRBJ2-3
CASSLDQGSGYTF	TGCGCCAGCAGCTTGGATCAGGGCAGCGGCTACACCTTC	TRBV5-1	NA	many	TRBJ1-2
CASSLTGTGTPSGANVLTF	TGTGCCAGCTCACTTACCGGGACAGGGACCCCCTCTGGGGCCAACGTCCTGACTTTC	TRBV18	TRBD1	few	TRBJ2-6
CASPRQGASEQFF	TGTGCCAGCCCGCGGCAGGGGGCCAGTGAGCAGTTCTTC	TRBV11-2	TRBD1	few	TRBJ2-1
CASSYSKDGSLTYEQYF	TGTGCCAGCAGTTACTCGAAGGATGGCAGTTTAACCTACGAGCAGTACTTC	TRBV6-5	NA	NA	TRBJ2-7
CASGLVKTGELFF	TGTGCTAGTGGTTTGGTAAAAACCGGGGAGCTGTTTTTT	TRBV12-5	NA	NA	TRBJ2-2
CASRTRLAGATYNEQFF	TGTGCCAGCAGGACTCGACTAGCGGGGGCTACCTACAATGAGCAGTTCTTC	TRBV28	TRBD2	NA	TRBJ2-1
CASCRGNNQPQHF	TGTGCCAGCTGTCGGGGGAACAATCAGCCCCAGCATTTT	TRBV6-2/TRBV6-3	NA	NA	TRBJ1-5
CASTNPQGADYGYTF	TGTGCCAGCACCAACCCACAGGGGGCCGACTATGGCTACACCTTC	TRBV6-1	TRBD1	NA	TRBJ1-2
CASGIEGALTDTQYF	TGCGCCAGCGGCATCGAGGGGGCCCTCACAGATACGCAGTATTTT	TRBV5-1	TRBD1	NA	TRBJ2-3
CASSPGQVRTQPQHF	TGTGCCAGCAGCCCGGGACAGGTGCGAACTCAGCCCCAGCATTTT	TRBV7-2	TRBD1	NA	TRBJ1-5
CASSLGGWRFDYGYTF	TGTGCCAGCTCCCTGGGAGGGTGGAGATTCGACTATGGCTACACCTTC	TRBV9	NA	few	TRBJ1-2
CASSGLAGDNEQFF	TGTGCCAGCAGCGGACTAGCGGGGGACAATGAGCAGTTCTTC	TRBV5-6	TRBD2	few	TRBJ2-1
CASSLLPGREKLFF	TGTGCCAGCAGCTTGCTCCCGGGTCGAGAAAAACTGTTTTTT	TRBV7-2	NA	few	TRBJ1-4
CASSWAGSQETQYF	TGCGCCAGCAGCTGGGCAGGGAGTCAAGAGACCCAGTACTTC	TRBV5-1	NA	NA	TRBJ2-5
CASSQGPAGGVYQETQYF	TGCGCCAGCAGCCAAGGCCCGGCCGGGGGAGTGTACCAAGAGACCCAGTACTTC	TRBV4-1	NA	NA	TRBJ2-5
CASRQSGFGYGYTF	TGTGCCAGCCGCCAGTCGGGTTTTGGCTATGGCTACACCTTC	TRBV19	NA	few	TRBJ1-2
CASSDKASGNTIYF	TGCGCCAGCAGCGACAAGGCCTCTGGAAACACCATATATTTT	TRBV5-1	NA	few	TRBJ1-3
CASSFWSQSGKTQYF	TGCGCCAGCAGCTTTTGGAGTCAGAGCGGGAAGACCCAGTACTTC	TRBV5-1	TRBD2	many	TRBJ2-5
CASSLKGDFLGGAFF	TGTGCCAGCAGTTTAAAAGGGGACTTCTTGGGTGGAGCTTTCTTT	TRBV27	NA	few	TRBJ1-1
CASSVGTSGGNEQFF	TGCGCCAGCAGCGTCGGGACTAGCGGGGGGAATGAGCAGTTCTTC	TRBV9	TRBD2	many	TRBJ2-1
CASSRMGTGELFF	TGCGCCAGCAGCAGAATGGGGACCGGGGAGCTGTTTTTT	TRBV5-1	NA	NA	TRBJ2-2
CASSFSDRAYTEAFF	TGTGCCAGCAGTTTCTCGGACAGGGCCTACACTGAAGCTTTCTTT	TRBV27	TRBD1	NA	TRBJ1-1
CSARGGGQGHEQYF	TGCAGTGCGAGAGGGGGGGGACAGGGTCACGAGCAGTACTTC	TRBV20-1	TRBD1	few	TRBJ2-7
CASSPGTGAARAQYF	TGTGCCAGCAGCCCGGGGACGGGAGCCGCCCGTGCGCAGTATTTT	TRBV7-9	NA	many	TRBJ2-3
CASQPGLLRPGYTF	TGTGCCAGCCAACCGGGACTGCTCCGACCGGGCTACACCTTC	TRBV13	NA	NA	TRBJ1-2
CATSRDRQDTEKLFF	TGTGCCACCAGCAGAGATCGTCAGGACACTGAAAAACTGTTTTTT	TRBV15	NA	NA	TRBJ1-4
CASSPRDRASYGYTF	TGTGCCAGCAGTCCCCGGGACAGGGCATCCTATGGCTACACCTTC	TRBV12-3/TRBV12-4	TRBD1	many	TRBJ1-2
CASSLAGLGTEAFF	TGTGCCAGCAGCTTGGCAGGGTTAGGTACTGAAGCTTTCTTT	TRBV5-5	NA	NA	TRBJ1-1
CASSRIDTQYF	TGTGCCAGCTCACGTATAGATACGCAGTATTTT	TRBV18	NA	NA	TRBJ2-3